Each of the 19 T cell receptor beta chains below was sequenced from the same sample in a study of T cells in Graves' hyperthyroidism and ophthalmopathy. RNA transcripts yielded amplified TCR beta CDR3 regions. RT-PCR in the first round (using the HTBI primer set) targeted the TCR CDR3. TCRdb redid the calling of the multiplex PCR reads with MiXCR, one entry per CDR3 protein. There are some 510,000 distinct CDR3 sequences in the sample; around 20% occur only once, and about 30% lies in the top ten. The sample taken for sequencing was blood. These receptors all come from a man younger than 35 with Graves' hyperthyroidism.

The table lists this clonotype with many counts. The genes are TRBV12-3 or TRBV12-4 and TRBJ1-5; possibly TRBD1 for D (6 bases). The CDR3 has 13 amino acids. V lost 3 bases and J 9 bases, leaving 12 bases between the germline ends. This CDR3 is CASSFGTPWPQHF. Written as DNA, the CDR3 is TGTGCCAGCAGTTTCGGGACACCTTGGCCCCAGCATTTT.

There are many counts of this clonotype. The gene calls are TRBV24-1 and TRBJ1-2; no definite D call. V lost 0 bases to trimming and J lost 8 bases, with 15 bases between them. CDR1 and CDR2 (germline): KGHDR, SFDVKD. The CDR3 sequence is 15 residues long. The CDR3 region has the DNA TGTGCCACCAGTGATTTGTCCGGTATGGGAGGCGGCTACACCTTC. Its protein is CATSDLSGMGGGYTF.

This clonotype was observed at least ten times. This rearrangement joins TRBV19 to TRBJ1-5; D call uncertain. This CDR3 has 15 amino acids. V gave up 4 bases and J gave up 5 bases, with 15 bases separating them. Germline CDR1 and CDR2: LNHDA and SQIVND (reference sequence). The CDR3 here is CASSTRPPDDQPQHF. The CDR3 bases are TGTGCCAGTAGTACCCGACCCCCAGATGATCAGCCCCAGCATTTT.

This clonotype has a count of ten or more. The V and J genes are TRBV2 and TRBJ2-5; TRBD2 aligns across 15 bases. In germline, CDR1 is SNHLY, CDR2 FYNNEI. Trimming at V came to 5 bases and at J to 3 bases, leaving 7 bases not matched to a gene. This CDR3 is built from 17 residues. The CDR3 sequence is CASSRTSGGAGEETQYF. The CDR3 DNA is TGTGCCAGCAGTAGGACTAGCGGGGGGGCTGGTGAAGAGACCCAGTACTTC.

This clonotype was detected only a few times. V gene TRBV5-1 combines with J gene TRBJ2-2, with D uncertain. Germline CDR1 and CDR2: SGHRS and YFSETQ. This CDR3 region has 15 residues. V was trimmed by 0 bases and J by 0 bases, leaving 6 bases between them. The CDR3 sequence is CASSLEVANTGELFF. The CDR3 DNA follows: TGCGCCAGCAGCTTGGAAGTTGCGAACACCGGGGAGCTGTTTTTT.

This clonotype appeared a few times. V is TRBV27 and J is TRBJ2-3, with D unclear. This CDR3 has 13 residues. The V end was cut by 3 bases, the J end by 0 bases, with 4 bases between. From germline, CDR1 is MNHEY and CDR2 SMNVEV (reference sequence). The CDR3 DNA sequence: TGTGCCAGCAGTTTTTCTAGCACAGATACGCAGTATTTT. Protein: CASSFSSTDTQYF.

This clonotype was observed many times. The CDR3 spells CASSFHEQYF. DNA for the CDR3: TGTGCCAGCAGCTTCCACGAGCAGTACTTC. The chain is built from TRBV11-2 and TRBJ2-7; no firm D call. The CDR3 covers 10 residues. Trimming took 3 bases from V and 5 from J, leaving 2 bases between them. Germline-derived CDR1 and CDR2 are SGHAT and FQNNGV.

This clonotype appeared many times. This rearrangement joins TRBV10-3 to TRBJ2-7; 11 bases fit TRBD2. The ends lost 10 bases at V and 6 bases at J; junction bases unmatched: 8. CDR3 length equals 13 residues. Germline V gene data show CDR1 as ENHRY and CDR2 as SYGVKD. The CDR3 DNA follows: TGTGCCACCGGGACTAGCGGCGGTGGCGAGCAGTACTTC. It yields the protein CATGTSGGGEQYF.

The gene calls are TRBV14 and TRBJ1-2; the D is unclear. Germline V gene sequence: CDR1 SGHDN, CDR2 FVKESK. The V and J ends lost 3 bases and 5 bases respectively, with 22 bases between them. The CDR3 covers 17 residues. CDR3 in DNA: TGTGCCAGCAGCCATGTTCTCAGTTTCTTTACGGGGTATGGCTACACCTTC. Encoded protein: CASSHVLSFFTGYGYTF.

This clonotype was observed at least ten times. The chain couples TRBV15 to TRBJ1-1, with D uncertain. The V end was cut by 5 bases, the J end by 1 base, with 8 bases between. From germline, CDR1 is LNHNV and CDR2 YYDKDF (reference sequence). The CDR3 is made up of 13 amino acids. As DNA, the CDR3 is TGTGCCACCAGCTTCGGGCGGAACACTGAAGCTTTCTTT. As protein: CATSFGRNTEAFF. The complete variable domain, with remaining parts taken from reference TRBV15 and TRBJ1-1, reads DAMVIQNPRYQVTQFGKPVTLSCSQTLNHNVMYWYQQKSSQAPKLLFHYYDKDFNNEADTPDNFQSRRPNTSFCFLDIRSPGLGDTAMYLCATSFGRNTEAFFGQGTRLTVV.

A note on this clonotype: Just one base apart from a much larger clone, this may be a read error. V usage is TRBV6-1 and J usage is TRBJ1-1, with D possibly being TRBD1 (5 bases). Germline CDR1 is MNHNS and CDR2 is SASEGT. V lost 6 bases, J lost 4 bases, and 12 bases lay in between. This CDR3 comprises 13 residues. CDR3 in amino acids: CASSHGGSTEAFF. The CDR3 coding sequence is TGTGCCAGCAGCCACGGGGGGAGCACTGAAGCTTTCTTT.

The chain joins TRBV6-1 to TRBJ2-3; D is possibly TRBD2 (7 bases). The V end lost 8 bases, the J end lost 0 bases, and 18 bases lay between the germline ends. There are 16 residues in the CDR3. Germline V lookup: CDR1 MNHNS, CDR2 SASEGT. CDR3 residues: CASGGAGGASTDTQYF. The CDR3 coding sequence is TGTGCCAGCGGGGGGGCAGGCGGAGCTAGCACAGATACGCAGTATTTT.

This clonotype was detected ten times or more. The chain's CDR3 is CSARVGDTEAFF. The CDR3 region has the DNA TGCAGTGCTAGAGTAGGTGACACTGAAGCTTTCTTT. This chain connects TRBV20-1 to TRBJ1-1; D is unresolved. Germline values: CDR1 DFQATT, CDR2 SNEGSKA (reference sequence). The CDR3 is 12 amino acids. V was shortened by 1 base and J by 3 bases, with 6 bases between the two germline ends.

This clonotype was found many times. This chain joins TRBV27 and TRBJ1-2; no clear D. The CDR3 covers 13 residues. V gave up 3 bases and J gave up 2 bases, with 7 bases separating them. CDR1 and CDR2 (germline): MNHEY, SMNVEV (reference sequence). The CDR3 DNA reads TGTGCCAGCAGTTTTTCGGGGAACTATGGCTACACCTTC. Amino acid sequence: CASSFSGNYGYTF.

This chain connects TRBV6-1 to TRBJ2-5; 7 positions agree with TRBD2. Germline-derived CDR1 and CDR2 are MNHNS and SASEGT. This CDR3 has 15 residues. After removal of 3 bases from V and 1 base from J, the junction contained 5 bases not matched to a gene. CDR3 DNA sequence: TGTGCCAGCAGTGATGCCAGCGGGGCCCAAGAGACCCAGTACTTC. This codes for CASSDASGAQETQYF.

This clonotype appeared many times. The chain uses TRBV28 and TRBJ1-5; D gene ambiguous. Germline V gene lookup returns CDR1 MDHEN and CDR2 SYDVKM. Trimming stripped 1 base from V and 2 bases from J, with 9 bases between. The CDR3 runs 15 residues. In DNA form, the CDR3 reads TGTGCCAGCAGTTTATTGCGGGTAGGCAATCAGCCCCAGCATTTT. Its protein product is CASSLLRVGNQPQHF. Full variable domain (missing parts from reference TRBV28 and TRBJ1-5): DVKVTQSSRYLVKRTGEKVFLECVQDMDHENMFWYRQDPGLGLRLIYFSYDVKMKEKGDIPEGYSVSREKKERFSLILESASTNQTSMYLCASSLLRVGNQPQHFGDGTRLSIL.

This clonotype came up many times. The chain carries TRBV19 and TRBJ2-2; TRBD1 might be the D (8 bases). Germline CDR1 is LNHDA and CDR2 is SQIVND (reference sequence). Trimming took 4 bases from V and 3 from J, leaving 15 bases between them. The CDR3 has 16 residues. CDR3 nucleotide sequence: TGTGCCAGTAGTAGTCGGACAGGGAGGGACACCGGGGAGCTGTTTTTT. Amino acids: CASSSRTGRDTGELFF.

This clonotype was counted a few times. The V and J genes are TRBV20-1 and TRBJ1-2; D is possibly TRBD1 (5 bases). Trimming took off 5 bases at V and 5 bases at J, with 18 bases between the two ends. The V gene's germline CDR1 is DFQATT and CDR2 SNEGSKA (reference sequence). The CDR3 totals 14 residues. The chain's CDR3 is CSAHGLGLSYGYTF. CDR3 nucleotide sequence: TGCAGTGCTCATGGACTGGGGCTCTCTTATGGCTACACCTTC.

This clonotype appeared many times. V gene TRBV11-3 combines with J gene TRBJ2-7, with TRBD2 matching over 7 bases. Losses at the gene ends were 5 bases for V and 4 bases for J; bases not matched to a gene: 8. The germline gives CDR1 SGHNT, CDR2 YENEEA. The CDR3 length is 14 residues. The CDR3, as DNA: TGTGCCAGCAGCCCAACCGGGACTACTTACGAGCAGTACTTC. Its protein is CASSPTGTTYEQYF.